This is a list of T cell receptor beta chains from one sample in a study of T-cell memory formation after mild COVID-19. MiXCR was run by TCRdb on the 5' RACE reads, yielding one entry per CDR3 protein. Of more than 150,000 distinct CDR3 sequences in the sample, about 20% were seen once. The sample comprised PBMCs or a T cell subset sorted from them (not recorded which). These TCRs come from an adult woman who had mild COVID-19 (a few samples of this study predate the infection). Cell type and time point are not known. CDR3s include the opening cysteine and the closing phenylalanine or tryptophan. D genes are given only for firm matches. For some rows the clone size is stated as once, few or many, or as a class when expanded; others skip it.

>few|TRBD1|TRBV5-6|TRBJ1-5
TGTGCCAGCAGTTCGGACAGGTTCAATCAGCCCCAGCATTTT
CASSSDRFNQPQHF
>few|TRBD2|TRBV24-1|TRBJ2-5
TGTGCCACCAGTGACCCGAGACTAGCGGGGGGGCAAGAGACCCAGTACTTC
CATSDPRLAGGQETQYF
>NA|TRBD2|TRBV20-1|TRBJ2-1
TGCAGTGCTAGGGGAGGGACTGAGACCTACAATGAGCAGTTCTTC
CSARGGTETYNEQFF
>NA|NA|TRBV24-1|TRBJ1-5
TGTGCCACCAGTGATGAAGGGGAGGTTCAACCCCAGCATTTT
CATSDEGEVQPQHF
>NA|TRBD1|TRBV7-2|TRBJ2-7
TGTGCCAGCAGCTGGGACAGGACCTCCTACGAGCAGTACTTC
CASSWDRTSYEQYF
>NA|NA|TRBV7-9|TRBJ2-3
TGTGCCAGCAGCTCACGGGACGGGGTCACAGATACGCAGTATTTT
CASSSRDGVTDTQYF
>NA|NA|TRBV5-1|TRBJ2-3
TGCGCCAGCACCGATTGGGGAAGAGGGCCAGATACGCAGTATTTT
CASTDWGRGPDTQYF
>NA|TRBD1|TRBV29-1|TRBJ1-4
TGCAGCGTTCTGACGGGACAGGGCTATGAAAAACTGTTTTTT
CSVLTGQGYEKLFF
>few|NA|TRBV7-9|TRBJ1-5
TGTGCCAGCAGCGGGGGCAGCTTGCGGCCCCAGCATTTT
CASSGGSLRPQHF
>many|NA|TRBV30|TRBJ1-1
TGTGCCTGGGGCCCGGTGCGTACTGAAGCTTTCTTT
CAWGPVRTEAFF
>NA|TRBD1|TRBV7-6|TRBJ1-1
TGTGCCCGAGGACCCGGAGGGACAGGGGTAATGAACACTGAAGCTTTCTTT
CARGPGGTGVMNTEAFF
>NA|NA|TRBV4-3|TRBJ2-1
TGCGCCAGCAGCCAAGGAGGGAGTTCGGTTTGGGAGCAGTTCTTC
CASSQGGSSVWEQFF
>NA|NA|TRBV7-6|TRBJ2-7
TGTGCCAGCAGCTTAGACGGCACCTACGAGCAGTACTTC
CASSLDGTYEQYF
>NA|NA|TRBV6-2/TRBV6-3|TRBJ1-1
TGTGCCAGCAGTTACTCGAAGGTGAGAGGTCACACTGAAGCTTTCTTT
CASSYSKVRGHTEAFF
>few|NA|TRBV12-3/TRBV12-4|TRBJ2-1
TGTGCCAGCAGTTTGGTCGCCTACAATGAGCAGTTCTTC
CASSLVAYNEQFF
>few|NA|TRBV9|TRBJ2-1
TGTGCCAGCAGCGTTTACCGGGGACGGGGCGACAATGAGCAGTTCTTC
CASSVYRGRGDNEQFF